A single sample gave rise to the 29 T cell receptor beta chains below, sequenced in a study of shared clonotypes between healthy human individuals (dated by TCRdb to about 2020). Library preparation used the immunoSEQ multiplex PCR assay. The table comes from immuneACCESS by way of TCRdb, which keeps in-frame sequences with V and J called. Part of the clones is missing from these tables; in studies checked, under half for an unresolved V gene and the rest for unknown reasons. The sample table shows 2 million to 2.5 million clones, and about 92% are seen once. 0.35% to 0.5% of the sample goes to the ten largest clones. Sequencing was done on a sample of naive CD4+ T cells from PBMCs. The meaning of the sample's cell subset or site label: CD45RA+ positively selected. The receptors here all came from a man aged 18 to 29 in good health. Some clones in this sample may be carry-over from other donors' samples.

The chain employs TRBV4-1 and TRBJ2-4; D is possibly TRBD1 (5 bases). CDR1 is MGHRA, CDR2 YSYEKL, per germline. The CDR3 runs 15 residues. V lost 3 bases, J lost 0 bases, and 9 bases lay in between. The CDR3 loop is CASSQGDRAKNIQYF. Here the CDR3 DNA reads TGCGCCAGCAGCCAGGGCGACAGAGCCAAAAACATTCAGTACTTC.

This clone came up once. This chain uses TRBV7-2 with TRBJ1-1, with D hard to call. V lost 5 bases to trimming and J lost 0 bases, with 7 bases between them. CDR3 length: 13 residues. Germline V gene lookup returns CDR1 SGHTA and CDR2 FQGNSA. The CDR3 nucleotides read TGTGCCAGCAGCGTGACGGTGAACACTGAAGCTTTCTTT. This gives the protein CASSVTVNTEAFF. The whole variable domain, filled in from reference TRBV7-2 and TRBJ1-1, reads GAGVSQSPSNKVTEKGKDVELRCDPISGHTALYWYRQSLGQGLEFLIYFQGNSAPDKSGLPSDRFSAERTGGSVSTLTIQRTQQEDSAVYLCASSVTVNTEAFFGQGTRLTVV.

The chain joins TRBV6-1 to TRBJ1-2; TRBD1 might be the D (6 bases). The V gene lost 2 bases and the J gene lost 8 bases, with 12 bases spanning the gap. This CDR3 region has 13 residues. Germline-derived CDR1 and CDR2 are MNHNS and SASEGT. The CDR3 region is CASSERPGEGYTF. CDR3 sequence (DNA): TGTGCCAGCAGTGAACGGCCAGGGGAAGGCTACACCTTC.

On this clone: This CDR3 is also generated by other DNA sequences in the sample. The gene calls are TRBV28 and TRBJ2-1; 7 positions match TRBD1. Germline lookup yields CDR1 MDHEN and CDR2 SYDVKM. The CDR3 consists of 12 residues. V was pared by 10 bases and J by 2 bases, with 2 bases of the junction left unmatched. CDR3 coding DNA: TGTGCCACCGGGACAGCCTACAATGAGCAGTTCTTC. It is translated as CATGTAYNEQFF.

V is TRBV7-3 and J is TRBJ2-2; D perhaps matches TRBD1 (6 bases). The V end lost 2 bases, the J end lost 4 bases, and 14 bases lay between the germline ends. Germline V gene lookup returns CDR1 SGHTA and CDR2 FQGTGA. The CDR3 is made up of 16 amino acids. This CDR3 reads CASSLLSGAPTGELFF. The CDR3 nucleotides read TGTGCCAGCAGCTTACTGTCAGGGGCCCCCACCGGGGAGCTGTTTTTT.

The chain joins TRBV7-3 to TRBJ2-2; TRBD1 agrees at 9 bases. V lost 5 bases to trimming and J lost 5 bases; unmatched junction nucleotides: 12. Germline-derived CDR1 and CDR2 are SGHTA and FQGTGA. The CDR3 contains 17 residues. The CDR3 DNA sequence: TGTGCCAGCAGCCCTCCGGGACAGGGTTTTCGAACCGGGGAGCTGTTTTTT. It is translated as CASSPPGQGFRTGELFF.

The chain employs TRBV18 and TRBJ1-3, with D maybe TRBD1 (5 bases). Germline V gene data show CDR1 as KGHSH and CDR2 as LQKENI. V shed 3 bases and J shed 10 bases, with 19 bases lying between them. The CDR3 runs 15 residues. The CDR3 here is CASSPIAGGPETIYF. The CDR3 DNA reads TGTGCCAGCTCACCGATTGCTGGGGGTCCTGAAACCATATATTTT. Variable domain in full (rest from reference TRBV18 and TRBJ1-3): NAGVMQNPRHLVRRRGQEARLRCSPMKGHSHVYWYRQLPEEGLKFMVYLQKENIIDESGMPKERFSAEFPKEGPSILRIQQVVRGDSAAYFCASSPIAGGPETIYFGEGSWLTVV.

About this clone itself: The junction does not match germline at one end; this may be a read error. J is TRBJ2-4 and V is TRBV20-1; D may be TRBD1 (6 bases). The V gene's germline CDR1 is DFQATT and CDR2 SNEGSKA (reference sequence). The length of the CDR3 is 11 residues. DNA of the CDR3: TGCAGTGCATTTACCGGGACCCAGGGGTCCTTC. It yields the protein CSAFTGTQGSF.

The rearrangement uses TRBV30 and TRBJ2-7; perhaps D is TRBD1 or TRBD2 (5 bases each). CDR3 length: 14 residues. Germline V gene data show CDR1 as GTSNPN and CDR2 as SVGIG (reference sequence). V lost 3 bases, J lost 0 bases, and 12 bases lay in between. The CDR3 spells CAWRAGTSSYEQYF. In DNA, the CDR3 is TGTGCCTGGAGAGCCGGGACCAGCTCCTACGAGCAGTACTTC.

The rearrangement joins TRBV4-1 to TRBJ2-7; tentatively, D is TRBD1 or TRBD2 (5 bases each). Germline-derived CDR1 and CDR2 are MGHRA and YSYEKL. The V gene lost 2 bases and the J gene lost 0 bases, with 20 bases spanning the gap. The CDR3 is 18 residues long. For the CDR3, the DNA is TGCGCCAGCAGCCAACGGGGCCTCGTTTCTTGGGGCTCCTACGAGCAGTACTTC. It encodes CASSQRGLVSWGSYEQYF.

Of note for this clone: The same CDR3 arises from other DNA sequences in this sample as well. This chain uses TRBV7-2 with TRBJ2-7; weak D call: TRBD2 (5 bases). The CDR3 is made up of 13 amino acids. Germline V gene sequence: CDR1 SGHTA, CDR2 FQGNSA. V was clipped by 2 bases and J by 3 bases, with 8 bases between them. This chain's CDR3 is CASSLNRGYEQYF. The DNA of the CDR3 is TGTGCCAGCAGCTTAAATCGGGGCTACGAGCAGTACTTC.

V and J are TRBV11-2 and TRBJ2-6; 9 bases are a match to TRBD1. CDR3 size: 19 residues. The germline V gene has CDR1 SGHAT and CDR2 FQNNGV. V trimming: 4 bases; J trimming: 2 bases; junction bases outside the gene matches: 12. The CDR3 DNA is TGTGCCAGCAGCTCCCTGGGACCGGGACAGGGTGCTGGGGCCAACGTCCTGACTTTC. Translated: CASSSLGPGQGAGANVLTF.

The chain employs TRBV6-5 and TRBJ1-6; D remains ambiguous. CDR3 length: 12 residues. CDR1 and CDR2 (germline): MNHEY, SVGAGI. Trimming took 5 bases from V and 5 from J, leaving 4 bases between them. The DNA for the CDR3 is TGTGCCAGCAGTGGCCATAATTCACCCCTCCACTTT. This encodes CASSGHNSPLHF.

J is TRBJ1-5 and V is TRBV5-8; 7 positions match TRBD1. The germline V gene has CDR1 SGHTS and CDR2 YDEGEE. V trimming: 2 bases; J trimming: 0 bases; junction bases outside the gene matches: 5. There are 16 residues in the CDR3. The DNA of the CDR3 is TGTGCCAGCAGCTTCGGGACAGTCAATAGCAATCAGCCCCAGCATTTT. Protein sequence: CASSFGTVNSNQPQHF.

The rearrangement uses TRBV15 and TRBJ2-7; either TRBD1 or TRBD2 may fit D (5 bases each). V was cut by 4 bases and J by 1 base, with 14 bases left in between. This CDR3 is built from 15 residues. Germline V gene lookup returns CDR1 LNHNV and CDR2 YYDKDF (reference sequence). The CDR3 DNA reads TGTGCCACCAGCAATGGGGGAGCCCTATCCTACGAGCAGTACTTC. It translates to CATSNGGALSYEQYF.

This clone has only one observation. The chain couples TRBV18 to TRBJ2-5, with 8 nucleotides matching TRBD2. With V trimmed by 6 bases and J by 5 bases, 11 bases remained unmatched. This CDR3 is 15 amino acids long. CDR1 KGHSH and CDR2 LQKENI come from the germline V gene. CDR3: CASSPTGLGVETQYF. In nucleotides, the CDR3 is TGTGCCAGCTCCCCGACGGGACTAGGAGTCGAGACCCAGTACTTC.

CDR3 region: CASSYSSGRVNEQFF. The CDR3 DNA sequence: TGTGCCAGCAGTTACTCCAGCGGGAGGGTCAATGAGCAGTTCTTC. The chain combines TRBV6-5 with TRBJ2-1; the match to TRBD2 covers 10 bases. The CDR3 totals 15 residues. The V and J ends lost 0 bases and 6 bases, in that order; junction bases with no gene match: 2. From germline, CDR1 is MNHEY and CDR2 SVGAGI.

The chain joins TRBV7-9 to TRBJ2-7; D assignment may be TRBD1 or TRBD2 (5 bases each). The CDR3 length is 15 residues. From germline, CDR1 is SEHNR and CDR2 FQNEAQ (reference sequence). Trimming removed 3 bases at V and 2 bases at J, with 14 bases between. The chain's CDR3 is CASSLGEGVPYEQYF. The CDR3 DNA reads as TGTGCCAGCAGCTTGGGGGAAGGTGTCCCCTACGAGCAGTACTTC. Supplemented by reference TRBV7-9 and TRBJ2-7, the full variable domain reads DTGVSQNPRHKITKRGQNVTFRCDPISEHNRLYWYRQTLGQGPEFLTYFQNEAQLEKSRLLSDRFSAERPKGSFSTLEIQRTEQGDSAMYLCASSLGEGVPYEQYFGPGTRLTVT.

Points on this clone: One end of the junction does not line up with germline, which may come from a read error. The same CDR3 can be traced to other DNA sequences in this sample. The gene calls are TRBV28 and TRBJ1-1, with D unclear. Per the germline V gene, CDR1 is MDHEN and CDR2 is SYDVKM. There are 10 residues in the CDR3. The CDR3 DNA sequence: TGTGCAAGCACGGGCACTGAAGCTTTCTTT. As protein: CASTGTEAFF.

The V and J genes are TRBV7-2 and TRBJ2-1; D is possibly TRBD2 (6 bases). CDR1 and CDR2 (germline): SGHTA, FQGNSA. The CDR3 covers 16 residues. V shed 6 bases and J shed 1 base, with 16 bases lying between them. For the CDR3, the DNA is TGTGCCAGCAGACCTCCCACGCGGGGTTCCTACAATGAGCAGTTCTTC. It specifies CASRPPTRGSYNEQFF.

This chain uses TRBV5-1 with TRBJ2-5; tentatively, D is TRBD2 (6 bases). The germline V gene has CDR1 SGHRS and CDR2 YFSETQ. V lost 4 bases and J lost 2, with 15 bases in between. There are 15 residues in the CDR3. CDR3 nucleotide sequence: TGCGCCAGCAGCAGTGGCACTAGCTGGCAAGAGACCCAGTACTTC. Translating gives CASSSGTSWQETQYF.

Concerning this clone itself: The same CDR3 is also encoded by other DNA sequences in this sample. The V and J genes are TRBV5-1 and TRBJ2-1, with D maybe TRBD2 (6 bases). Trimming left V 4 bases short and J 0 bases short, with 11 bases between. In germline, CDR1 is SGHRS, CDR2 YFSETQ. The CDR3 extends over 15 amino acids. CDR3 coding DNA: TGCGCCAGCAGCCCGGCGGGAAGCTCCTACAATGAGCAGTTCTTC. Translation gives CASSPAGSSYNEQFF. Complete variable domain (other parts from reference TRBV5-1 and TRBJ2-1): KAGVTQTPRYLIKTRGQQVTLSCSPISGHRSVSWYQQTPGQGLQFLFEYFSETQRNKGNFPGRFSGRQFSNSRSEMNVSTLELGDSALYLCASSPAGSSYNEQFFGPGTRLTVL.

This clone was detected once. The V call is TRBV4-1, the J call TRBJ2-2, with D tentatively TRBD1 (6 bases). V was trimmed by 5 bases and J by 3 bases, leaving 19 bases between them. The CDR3 totals 17 residues. Per germline, CDR1 MGHRA and CDR2 YSYEKL. CDR3 residues: CASSGTGQRIHTGELFF. CDR3 DNA: TGCGCCAGCAGCGGAACGGGACAAAGAATACACACCGGGGAGCTGTTTTTT.

The J gene is TRBJ2-1, the V gene TRBV19; D is perhaps TRBD2 (6 bases). Germline V CDR1 and CDR2: LNHDA, SQIVND (reference sequence). Trimming removed 6 bases from V and 0 bases from J, with 18 bases in between. The CDR3 runs to 17 residues. CDR3 region: CASSNQPGVSSYNEQFF. The CDR3 DNA sequence: TGTGCCAGTAGCAACCAACCGGGGGTAAGCTCCTACAATGAGCAGTTCTTC.

The chain recombines TRBV6-5 with TRBJ2-3; the match to TRBD2 covers 9 bases. V gave up 9 bases and J gave up 2 bases; unmatched junction bases: 6. Germline CDR1 MNHEY, CDR2 SVGAGI. The CDR3 consists of 14 residues. CDR3 coding DNA: TGTGCCAGTAATCGACTAGCGGACACAGATACGCAGTATTTT. Translated, it gives CASNRLADTDTQYF.

The chain is built from TRBV27 and TRBJ2-1; D is ambiguous. The germline V gene encodes CDR1 MNHEY and CDR2 SMNVEV (reference sequence). V shed 5 bases and J shed 4 bases, with 6 bases lying between them. The CDR3 spans 12 residues. The CDR3 region is CASSDLYNEQFF. The CDR3 DNA is TGTGCCAGCAGTGATTTATACAATGAGCAGTTCTTC.

The CDR3 region has the DNA TGCGCCAGCGTAGGGTCTAGCGGCACCGGGGAGCTGTTTTTT. It codes for CASVGSSGTGELFF. The rearrangement uses TRBV5-1 and TRBJ2-2; 7 bases line up with TRBD2. The CDR3 consists of 14 residues. The germline V gene encodes CDR1 SGHRS and CDR2 YFSETQ. V was clipped by 7 bases and J by 4 bases; unmatched bases: 7.

This chain links TRBV4-2 with TRBJ2-1, with D unclear. Germline V gene data show CDR1 as LGHNA and CDR2 as YNFKEQ. The CDR3 loop spans 17 amino acids. Trimming removed 1 base at V and 7 bases at J, with 20 bases between. CDR3 bases: TGTGCCAGCAGCCAAGGCCTAGACTCAAATGGTCGTAATGAGCAGTTCTTC. This codes for CASSQGLDSNGRNEQFF.

This chain connects TRBV28 to TRBJ2-7, with TRBD2 matching 10 bases. Trimming at V came to 5 bases and at J to 3 bases, leaving 4 bases not matched to a gene. This CDR3 region has 14 residues. Germline V gives CDR1 MDHEN, CDR2 SYDVKM. The CDR3 coding sequence is TGTGCCAGCAGTACTAGCGGGACTTTCTACGAGCAGTACTTC. It encodes CASSTSGTFYEQYF.